A selection of T cell receptor beta chains follows, all from one sample in a study of identical twins. TCRdb passed the 5' RACE reads through MiXCR, listing each CDR3 protein once. The sample carries 200,000 to 300,000 distinct CDR3 sequences, 7% recorded once. Another study also made use of these data, one on yellow fever vaccine responses in identical twins.

The sequencing sample was made of memory (CD45RO+) T cells sorted from blood. These receptors all come from a woman younger than 30 in good health. Both conserved end residues are part of each CDR3. Fields, in order: CDR3 DNA, CDR3 protein, D gene, V gene, clone size, J gene. The D gene is left open where the match is weak. Size is omitted from some rows. Given values are once, few, many or a class for expanded clones.

CDR3 DNA: TGTGCCACCATTGGGACAACGAACACCGGGGAGCTGTTTTTT
CDR3 protein: CATIGTTNTGELFF
D gene: .
V gene: TRBV7-9
clone size: .
J gene: TRBJ2-2

CDR3 DNA: TGTGCCAGCAGCCAAAGCGGGGGTCTGTACGGCTACACCTTC
CDR3 protein: CASSQSGGLYGYTF
D gene: .
V gene: TRBV3-1
clone size: few
J gene: TRBJ1-2

CDR3 DNA: TGTGCCATCAGTGAGTCCGTAGCGATAAACACCGGGGAGCTGTTTTTT
CDR3 protein: CAISESVAINTGELFF
D gene: .
V gene: TRBV10-3
clone size: many
J gene: TRBJ2-2

CDR3 DNA: TGTGCCAGCAGCTCGGTAGCGGGAGTGGGAGAGCAGTACTTC
CDR3 protein: CASSSVAGVGEQYF
D gene: TRBD2
V gene: TRBV7-6
clone size: .
J gene: TRBJ2-7

CDR3 DNA: TGTGCCACCGGACTAGCGGGGGGAACCTTGTACAATGAGCAGTTCTTC
CDR3 protein: CATGLAGGTLYNEQFF
D gene: TRBD2
V gene: TRBV27
clone size: many
J gene: TRBJ2-1

CDR3 DNA: TGTGCCAGCAGTGCAAAACAGGGTTTAAGCAATCAGCCCCAGCATTTT
CDR3 protein: CASSAKQGLSNQPQHF
D gene: .
V gene: TRBV28
clone size: many
J gene: TRBJ1-5

CDR3 DNA: TGTGCCAGCAGTCCCCGGGGGGACTCTGGAAACACCATATATTTT
CDR3 protein: CASSPRGDSGNTIYF
D gene: .
V gene: TRBV12-3/TRBV12-4
clone size: many
J gene: TRBJ1-3

CDR3 DNA: TGCGCCAGCAGCTTGGACGGGGATGGCTACACCTTC
CDR3 protein: CASSLDGDGYTF
D gene: .
V gene: TRBV5-1
clone size: many
J gene: TRBJ1-2

CDR3 DNA: TGTGCCAGCAGTGAGGGACAGGGGAATGAAAAACTGTTTTTT
CDR3 protein: CASSEGQGNEKLFF
D gene: TRBD1
V gene: TRBV6-1
clone size: many
J gene: TRBJ1-4

CDR3 DNA: TGCGCCAGCAGCTTGGGGCCCTCAGGCTTATCTGATACGCAGTATTTT
CDR3 protein: CASSLGPSGLSDTQYF
D gene: .
V gene: TRBV5-1
clone size: many
J gene: TRBJ2-3

CDR3 DNA: TGTGCCAGTGGACAGGGAGGGATATCTAATGAAAAACTGTTTTTT
CDR3 protein: CASGQGGISNEKLFF
D gene: TRBD1
V gene: TRBV28
clone size: .
J gene: TRBJ1-4

CDR3 DNA: TGTGCCAGCAGTGAAGAGACTTCCCGCCGGGAGAGGACCGGGGAGCTGTTTTTT
CDR3 protein: CASSEETSRRERTGELFF
D gene: .
V gene: TRBV6-1
clone size: .
J gene: TRBJ2-2

CDR3 DNA: TGCAGTGCCCTATCCTCGGAACGGATAAACATTCAGTACTTC
CDR3 protein: CSALSSERINIQYF
D gene: .
V gene: TRBV20-1
clone size: many
J gene: TRBJ2-4

CDR3 DNA: TGCAGTGCAAACCAACTAGCGGGCTCCTACGAGCAGTACTTC
CDR3 protein: CSANQLAGSYEQYF
D gene: TRBD2
V gene: TRBV20-1
clone size: few
J gene: TRBJ2-7

CDR3 DNA: TGTGCCACACAGGGAAAAGCTGAAGCTTTCTTT
CDR3 protein: CATQGKAEAFF
D gene: .
V gene: TRBV10-3
clone size: few
J gene: TRBJ1-1

CDR3 DNA: TGTGCCAGCTCACCCCGGGACAGGGGGACCCTTGCAACTAATGAAAAACTGTTTTTT
CDR3 protein: CASSPRDRGTLATNEKLFF
D gene: TRBD1
V gene: TRBV18
clone size: many
J gene: TRBJ1-4

CDR3 DNA: TGTGCCAGCAGTTTAAAGGGGACGTCAGAGACCCAGTACTTC
CDR3 protein: CASSLKGTSETQYF
D gene: .
V gene: TRBV12-3/TRBV12-4
clone size: many
J gene: TRBJ2-5

CDR3 DNA: TGTGCCAGCACCCTCCACGGAACCCAAGAGACCCAGTACTTC
CDR3 protein: CASTLHGTQETQYF
D gene: .
V gene: TRBV12-3/TRBV12-4
clone size: few
J gene: TRBJ2-5

CDR3 DNA: TGTGCCAGCATAGATCAAGGGTTGAACACTGAAGCTTTCTTT
CDR3 protein: CASIDQGLNTEAFF
D gene: .
V gene: TRBV2
clone size: many
J gene: TRBJ1-1

CDR3 DNA: TGTGCCACCAGCCATCGGGACAGGGGTAGCGGACAATACAATGAGCAGTTCTTC
CDR3 protein: CATSHRDRGSGQYNEQFF
D gene: TRBD1
V gene: TRBV24-1
clone size: .
J gene: TRBJ2-1

CDR3 DNA: TGCAGTGTACCGGGGGAGACCCAGTACTTC
CDR3 protein: CSVPGETQYF
D gene: .
V gene: TRBV20-1
clone size: .
J gene: TRBJ2-5

CDR3 DNA: TGTGCCACCAGTGATCCAACTAGTTGGTATCAGTTCTTC
CDR3 protein: CATSDPTSWYQFF
D gene: .
V gene: TRBV24-1
clone size: many
J gene: TRBJ2-1

CDR3 DNA: TGTGCCAGCAGCAAGGGGCTGACTGGAAACACCATATATTTT
CDR3 protein: CASSKGLTGNTIYF
D gene: .
V gene: TRBV6-1
clone size: few
J gene: TRBJ1-3

CDR3 DNA: TGTGCCAGCGCGGGGGGGAACACTGAAGCTTTCTTT
CDR3 protein: CASAGGNTEAFF
D gene: .
V gene: TRBV6-6
clone size: few
J gene: TRBJ1-1